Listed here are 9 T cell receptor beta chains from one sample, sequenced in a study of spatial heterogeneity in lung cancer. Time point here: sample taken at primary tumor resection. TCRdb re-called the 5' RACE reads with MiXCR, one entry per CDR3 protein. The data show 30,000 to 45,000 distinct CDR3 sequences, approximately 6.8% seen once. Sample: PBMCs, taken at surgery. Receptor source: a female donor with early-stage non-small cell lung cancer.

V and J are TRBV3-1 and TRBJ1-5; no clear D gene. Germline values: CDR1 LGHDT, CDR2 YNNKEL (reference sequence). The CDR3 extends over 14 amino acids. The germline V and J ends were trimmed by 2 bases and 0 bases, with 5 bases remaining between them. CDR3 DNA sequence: TGTGCCAGCAGCCAAAAGGCTAGCAATCAGCCCCAGCATTTT. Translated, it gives CASSQKASNQPQHF.

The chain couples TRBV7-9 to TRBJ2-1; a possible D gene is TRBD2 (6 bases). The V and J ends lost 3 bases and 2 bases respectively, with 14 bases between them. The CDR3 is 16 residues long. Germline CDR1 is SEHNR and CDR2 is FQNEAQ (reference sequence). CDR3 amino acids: CASSFPVGGAYNEQFF. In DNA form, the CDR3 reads TGTGCCAGCAGCTTCCCCGTGGGAGGAGCCTACAATGAGCAGTTCTTC.

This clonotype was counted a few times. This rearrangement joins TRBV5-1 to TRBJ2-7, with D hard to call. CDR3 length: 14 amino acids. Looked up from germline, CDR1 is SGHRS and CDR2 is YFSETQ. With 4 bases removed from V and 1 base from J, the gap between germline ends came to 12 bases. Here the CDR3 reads CASSAAGDSYEQYF. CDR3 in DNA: TGCGCCAGCAGCGCCGCTGGGGATTCCTACGAGCAGTACTTC.

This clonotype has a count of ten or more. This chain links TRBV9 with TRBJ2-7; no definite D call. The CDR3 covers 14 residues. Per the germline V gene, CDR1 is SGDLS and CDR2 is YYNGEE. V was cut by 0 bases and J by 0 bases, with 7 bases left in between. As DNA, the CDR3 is TGTGCCAGCAGCGTAGAAGGGAACTCCTACGAGCAGTACTTC. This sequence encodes CASSVEGNSYEQYF.

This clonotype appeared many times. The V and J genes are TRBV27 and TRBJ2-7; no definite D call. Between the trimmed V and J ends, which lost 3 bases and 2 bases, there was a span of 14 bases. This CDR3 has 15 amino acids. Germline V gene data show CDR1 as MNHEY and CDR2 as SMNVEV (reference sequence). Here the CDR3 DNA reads TGTGCCAGCAGTTTTAATCTGAGTCGGGCCTACGAGCAGTACTTC. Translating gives CASSFNLSRAYEQYF.

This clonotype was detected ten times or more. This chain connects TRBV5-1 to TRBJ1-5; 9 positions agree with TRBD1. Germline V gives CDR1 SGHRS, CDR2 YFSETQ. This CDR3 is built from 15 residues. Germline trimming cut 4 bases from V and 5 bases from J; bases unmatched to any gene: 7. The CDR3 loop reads CASSDGTGYDQPQHF. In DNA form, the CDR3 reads TGCGCCAGCAGCGACGGGACAGGGTATGATCAGCCCCAGCATTTT.

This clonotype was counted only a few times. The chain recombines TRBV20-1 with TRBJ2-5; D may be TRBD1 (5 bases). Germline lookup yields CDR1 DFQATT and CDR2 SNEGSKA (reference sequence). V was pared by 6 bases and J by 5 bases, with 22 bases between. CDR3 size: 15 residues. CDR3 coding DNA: TGCAGTGCCAGGGATACCCGACTTGCTGGGGAGACCCAGTACTTC. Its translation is CSARDTRLAGETQYF.

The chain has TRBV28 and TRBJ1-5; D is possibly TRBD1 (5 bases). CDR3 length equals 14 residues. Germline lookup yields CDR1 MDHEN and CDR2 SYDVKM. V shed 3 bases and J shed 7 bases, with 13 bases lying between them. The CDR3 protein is CASSLTSGDQPQHF. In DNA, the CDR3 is TGTGCCAGCAGTTTGACGTCGGGGGACCAGCCCCAGCATTTT.

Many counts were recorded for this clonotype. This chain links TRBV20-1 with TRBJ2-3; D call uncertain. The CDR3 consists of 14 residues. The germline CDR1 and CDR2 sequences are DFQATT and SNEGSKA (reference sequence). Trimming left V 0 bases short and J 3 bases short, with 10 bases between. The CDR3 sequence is CSARDLVQTDTQYF. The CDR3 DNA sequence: TGCAGTGCTAGAGATCTAGTCCAGACAGATACGCAGTATTTT.